Following are 28 T cell receptor beta chains from one sample sequenced in a study of T cells in localized non-small cell lung cancer. The method was immunoSEQ multiplex PCR; TCRdb's version includes in-frame clones alone and lacks a portion of them. The sample has 70,000 to 80,000 clones; around nine tenths are singletons. The starting material was peripheral blood, obtained before any cancer treatment. These receptors were taken from a woman aged 35-70 years with stage I squamous cell lung carcinoma.

The chain has TRBV27 and TRBJ2-5; TRBD1 matches at 10 bases. V gave up 6 bases and J gave up 7 bases; unmatched junction bases: 5. Germline V gene lookup returns CDR1 MNHEY and CDR2 SMNVEV (reference sequence). There are 13 residues in the CDR3. The CDR3 spells CASSHGQGGTQYF. Here the CDR3 DNA reads TGTGCCAGCAGCCATGGACAGGGGGGGACCCAGTACTTC.

This clone has just one count. The genes are TRBV6-1 and TRBJ1-2; D gene uncertain. V dropped 2 bases and J dropped 13 bases, with 23 bases sitting between them. This CDR3 has 15 amino acids. Germline values: CDR1 MNHNS, CDR2 SASEGT. CDR3 loop: CASSEIRPRDRTCTF. For the CDR3, the DNA is TGTGCCAGCAGTGAAATTAGGCCGCGGGATCGTACGTGCACCTTC.

CDR3 sequence (DNA): TGTGCCAGCAGCTCCCACACACTTAACACTGAAGCTTTCTTT. Amino acid sequence: CASSSHTLNTEAFF. The chain links TRBV6-5 to TRBJ1-1; D gene unclear. Between the trimmed V and J ends, which lost 6 bases and 2 bases, there was a span of 13 bases. The germline CDR1 and CDR2 sequences are MNHEY and SVGAGI. CDR3 length: 14 residues.

CDR3 protein: CASSISVLANYGYTF. CDR3 bases: TGTGCCAGTAGTATAAGTGTCCTAGCTAACTATGGCTACACCTTC. This chain links TRBV19 with TRBJ1-2; D is ambiguous. The length of the CDR3 is 15 residues. Germline CDR1 LNHDA, CDR2 SQIVND (reference sequence). The ends were cut back, 2 bases at V and 0 bases at J, with 10 bases in the middle.

This clone has just one count. J is TRBJ1-2 and V is TRBV30, with unresolved D. Germline V gene data show CDR1 as GTSNPN and CDR2 as SVGIG (reference sequence). V was cut by 1 base and J by 7 bases, with 13 bases left in between. The CDR3 has 13 amino acids. CDR3 protein: CAWSEWGGGGYTF. Here the CDR3 DNA reads TGTGCCTGGAGTGAGTGGGGTGGCGGTGGCTACACCTTC.

This chain connects TRBV19 to TRBJ1-6; D is uncertain. The CDR3 sequence is 17 residues long. Germline V CDR1 and CDR2: LNHDA, SQIVND (reference sequence). The germline V and J ends were trimmed by 3 bases and 7 bases, with 19 bases remaining between them. The CDR3 protein is CASSIPNRGSHNSPLHF. CDR3 DNA: TGTGCCAGTAGTATTCCGAACAGAGGTAGCCACAATTCACCCCTCCACTTT.

J is TRBJ2-7 and V is TRBV28; D remains ambiguous. Germline loops: CDR1 MDHEN, CDR2 SYDVKM. This CDR3 has 11 amino acids. V lost 0 bases, J lost 6 bases, and 3 bases lay in between. The CDR3 is CASSLWGEQYF. In DNA, the CDR3 is TGTGCCAGCAGTTTATGGGGCGAGCAGTACTTC.

The chain links TRBV6-6 to TRBJ1-5, with 7 bases matching TRBD1. The V gene's germline CDR1 is MNHNY and CDR2 SVGAGI (reference sequence). This CDR3 contains 14 residues. V lost 6 bases to trimming and J lost 5 bases; unmatched junction nucleotides: 7. The CDR3 loop is CASSSTGRDQPQHF. The CDR3 DNA sequence: TGTGCCAGCAGCTCGACAGGGAGGGATCAGCCCCAGCATTTT.

The chain couples TRBV6-5 to TRBJ2-7; D is undetermined. V lost 6 bases, J lost 0 bases, and 9 bases lay in between. The CDR3 sequence is 13 residues long. Germline loops: CDR1 MNHEY, CDR2 SVGAGI. This CDR3 is CASSPQSSYEQYF. CDR3 sequence (DNA): TGTGCCAGCAGCCCACAGAGCTCCTACGAGCAGTACTTC.

The V and J genes are TRBV19 and TRBJ2-2, with TRBD1 as a possible D gene (5 bases). The germline CDR1 and CDR2 sequences are LNHDA and SQIVND (reference sequence). The CDR3 covers 13 residues. V gave up 7 bases and J gave up 7 bases, with 13 bases separating them. This chain's CDR3 is CASKRGSVGELFF. In nucleotides, the CDR3 is TGTGCCAGTAAAAGGGGCTCGGTCGGGGAGCTGTTTTTT.

V and J are TRBV21-1 and TRBJ1-5; the table gives TRBD1 as D, unverified against the DNA. TRBV21-1 is a recognized pseudogene. CDR3 length: 15 residues. This CDR3 reads CASKRTGRLDQPQHF. DNA of the CDR3: TGTGCCAGCAAGAGGACAGGGAGGTTGGATCAGCCCCAGCATTTT.

The chain joins TRBV29-1 to TRBJ1-5; D uncertain. The germline gives CDR1 SQVTM, CDR2 ANQGSEA. Trimming pared 3 bases from V and 9 bases from J, leaving 12 bases between. The CDR3 is 12 residues long. CDR3: CSVDVGHGPQHF. The CDR3 DNA sequence: TGCAGCGTTGACGTAGGGCACGGGCCCCAGCATTTT.

The table lists this clone with a count of one. The chain has TRBV6-5 and TRBJ1-1; no reliable D call. In germline, CDR1 is MNHEY, CDR2 SVGAGI. Trimming cost V 4 bases and J 0 bases, with 9 bases left between them. The CDR3 consists of 14 residues. Written as DNA, the CDR3 is TGTGCCAGCAGTTCTCAGTTACTGAACACTGAAGCTTTCTTT. Amino acid sequence: CASSSQLLNTEAFF.

The J gene is TRBJ1-5, the V gene TRBV18; D possibly corresponds to TRBD1 (5 bases). V was cut by 6 bases and J by 5 bases, with 17 bases left in between. The CDR3 length is 15 residues. Germline V lookup: CDR1 KGHSH, CDR2 LQKENI. CDR3 bases: TGTGCCAGCTCGAGTCTAGAAGGGGCCCATCAGCCCCAGCATTTT. Residues: CASSSLEGAHQPQHF.

The rearrangement uses TRBV6-1 and TRBJ1-2, with D possibly being TRBD1 (5 bases). Germline V gene lookup returns CDR1 MNHNS and CDR2 SASEGT. The CDR3 has 15 residues. Trimming left V 6 bases short and J 1 base short, with 15 bases between. CDR3 DNA: TGTGCCAGCAGCGAGTACCAGGGAGTTAACTATGGCTACACCTTC. This translates into CASSEYQGVNYGYTF.

The chain employs TRBV5-1 and TRBJ2-5; D call uncertain. There are 12 residues in the CDR3. The V gene's germline CDR1 is SGHRS and CDR2 YFSETQ. V lost 6 bases, J lost 7 bases, and 13 bases lay in between. CDR3: CASKEPSGTQYF. The CDR3 nucleotides read TGCGCCAGCAAGGAACCGAGTGGGACCCAGTACTTC.

This rearrangement joins TRBV30 to TRBJ1-2; possibly TRBD1 for D (5 bases). V shed 0 bases and J shed 7 bases, with 18 bases lying between them. Germline V lookup: CDR1 GTSNPN, CDR2 SVGIG (reference sequence). The CDR3 runs to 15 residues. The DNA for the CDR3 is TGTGCCTGGAGTGTACGGGGCAGGGAGACTCTTGGCTACACCTTC. The encoded protein is CAWSVRGRETLGYTF.

V usage is TRBV5-1 and J usage is TRBJ1-1; 7 bases are a match to TRBD1. From germline, CDR1 is SGHRS and CDR2 YFSETQ. After removal of 3 bases from V and 2 bases from J, the junction contained 10 bases not matched to a gene. The CDR3 totals 16 residues. The CDR3 nucleotides are TGCGCCAGCAGCTCGTACCCCGGGACAGCTAACACTGAAGCTTTCTTT. It specifies CASSSYPGTANTEAFF.

The CDR3 is CASADTGNTEAFF. CDR3 sequence (DNA): TGTGCCAGTGCGGATACAGGGAACACTGAAGCTTTCTTT. The chain combines TRBV19 with TRBJ1-1; TRBD1 is a possible D gene (5 bases). The CDR3 has 13 residues. Trimming stripped 8 bases from V and 1 base from J, with 11 bases between. Germline V CDR1 and CDR2: LNHDA, SQIVND (reference sequence).

CDR3 protein: CASSESLGPSNSPLHF. For the CDR3, the DNA is TGTGCCAGCAGTGAATCACTGGGGCCTAGTAATTCACCCCTCCACTTT. The J gene is TRBJ1-6, the V gene TRBV2; possibly TRBD1 for D (5 bases). CDR3 length: 16 amino acids. V gave up 2 bases and J gave up 6 bases, with 14 bases separating them. Per germline, CDR1 SNHLY and CDR2 FYNNEI.

The rearrangement joins TRBV5-4 to TRBJ1-1, with 9 nucleotides matching TRBD1. Germline V gene data show CDR1 as SGHNT and CDR2 as YYREEE (reference sequence). With 4 bases clipped from V and 5 bases from J, the junction kept 6 bases outside the gene matches. The CDR3 length is 14 residues. CDR3 region: CASSLGTGSTEAFF. CDR3 bases: TGTGCCAGCAGCCTCGGGACAGGGTCAACTGAAGCTTTCTTT.

This chain links TRBV27 with TRBJ2-7, with TRBD1 matching 8 bases. The V gene end was trimmed by 7 bases and the J gene end by 0 bases; junction bases not matched to a gene: 8. CDR3 length: 15 amino acids. CDR1 is MNHEY and CDR2 is SMNVEV in the germline V gene (reference sequence). The CDR3 reads CASTSDRAGSYEQYF. CDR3 sequence (DNA): TGTGCCAGCACCTCGGACAGGGCGGGCTCCTACGAGCAGTACTTC.

This chain joins TRBV4-2 and TRBJ1-1; no clear D. Trimming took 0 bases from V and 3 from J, leaving 14 bases between them. Germline values: CDR1 LGHNA, CDR2 YNFKEQ. The CDR3 length is 16 residues. The CDR3 region is CASSQESAGRDTEAFF. In DNA form, the CDR3 reads TGTGCCAGCAGCCAAGAATCGGCGGGAAGGGACACTGAAGCTTTCTTT.

Only a few counts were recorded for this clone. The V and J genes are TRBV6-4 and TRBJ2-6, with a possible D match to TRBD1 (6 bases). The germline V gene has CDR1 MRHNA and CDR2 SNTAGT. The CDR3 runs to 14 residues. V shed 6 bases and J shed 2 bases, with 8 bases lying between them. CDR3 loop: CASRGDTGANVLTF. The CDR3 DNA reads TGTGCCAGCAGGGGGGACACTGGGGCCAACGTCCTGACTTTC.

This clone was seen just once. The chain carries TRBV5-1 and TRBJ1-3; tentative D call: TRBD1 (5 bases). The germline gives CDR1 SGHRS, CDR2 YFSETQ. This CDR3 is 15 amino acids long. Between the trimmed V and J ends, which lost 4 bases and 7 bases, there was a span of 18 bases. The CDR3 loop reads CASSESNWGSNTIYF. CDR3 coding DNA: TGCGCCAGCAGCGAGAGCAATTGGGGGAGCAACACCATATATTTT.

This clone has just a few counts. V and J are TRBV5-4 and TRBJ1-6; the D gene is possibly TRBD1 (6 bases). Germline V gene sequence: CDR1 SGHNT, CDR2 YYREEE (reference sequence). This CDR3 has 17 residues. Trimming took off 3 bases at V and 4 bases at J, with 17 bases between the two ends. As DNA, the CDR3 is TGTGCCAGCAGCTCCTTTCAGGACAGCTTTTATAATTCACCCCTCCACTTT. This codes for CASSSFQDSFYNSPLHF.

V gene TRBV5-8 combines with J gene TRBJ2-7; D is undetermined. V lost 5 bases, J lost 3 bases, and 12 bases lay in between. Germline-derived CDR1 and CDR2 are SGHTS and YDEGEE. There are 13 residues in the CDR3. DNA for the CDR3: TGTGCCAGCAGTTTCCGGGCCAACTACGAGCAGTACTTC. Translation: CASSFRANYEQYF.

This clone came up once. This chain links TRBV5-1 with TRBJ2-7; D is possibly TRBD2 (6 bases). The CDR3 consists of 15 residues. The germline CDR1 and CDR2 sequences are SGHRS and YFSETQ. The V gene lost 4 bases and the J gene lost 2 bases, with 16 bases spanning the gap. CDR3 residues: CASSMIRDLPYEQYF. The CDR3 nucleotides are TGCGCCAGCAGCATGATCCGGGACTTGCCCTACGAGCAGTACTTC.